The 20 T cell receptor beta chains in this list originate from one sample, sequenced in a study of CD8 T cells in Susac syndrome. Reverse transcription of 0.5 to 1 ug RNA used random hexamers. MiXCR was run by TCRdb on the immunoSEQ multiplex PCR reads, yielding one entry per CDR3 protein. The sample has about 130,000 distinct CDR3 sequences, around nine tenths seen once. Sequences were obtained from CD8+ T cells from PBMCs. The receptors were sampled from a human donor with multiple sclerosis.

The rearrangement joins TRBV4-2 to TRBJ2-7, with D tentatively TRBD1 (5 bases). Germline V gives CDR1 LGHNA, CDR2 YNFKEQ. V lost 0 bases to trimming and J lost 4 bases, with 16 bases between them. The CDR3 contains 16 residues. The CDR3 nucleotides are TGTGCCAGCAGCCAAGATGGGGCCTACCAGGCATACGAGCAGTACTTC. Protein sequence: CASSQDGAYQAYEQYF.

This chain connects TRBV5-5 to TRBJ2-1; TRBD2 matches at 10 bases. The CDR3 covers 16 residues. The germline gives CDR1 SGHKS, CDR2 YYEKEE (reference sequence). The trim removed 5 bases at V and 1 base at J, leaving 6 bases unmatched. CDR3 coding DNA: TGTGCCAGCAGTTGGCCGGGACTAGCGTCCTACAATGAGCAGTTCTTC. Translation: CASSWPGLASYNEQFF.

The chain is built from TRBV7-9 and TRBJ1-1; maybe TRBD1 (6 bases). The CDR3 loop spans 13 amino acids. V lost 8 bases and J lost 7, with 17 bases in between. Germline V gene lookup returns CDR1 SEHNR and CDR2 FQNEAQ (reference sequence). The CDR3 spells CASQHNTGIEAFF. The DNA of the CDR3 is TGTGCCAGCCAACACAACACAGGGATTGAAGCTTTCTTT.

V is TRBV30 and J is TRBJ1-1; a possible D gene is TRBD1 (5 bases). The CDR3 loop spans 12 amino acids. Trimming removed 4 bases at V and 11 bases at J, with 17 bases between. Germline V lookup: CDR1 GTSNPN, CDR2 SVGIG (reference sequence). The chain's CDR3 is CAWKYWGFGAFF. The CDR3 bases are TGTGCCTGGAAATACTGGGGGTTTGGTGCTTTCTTT.

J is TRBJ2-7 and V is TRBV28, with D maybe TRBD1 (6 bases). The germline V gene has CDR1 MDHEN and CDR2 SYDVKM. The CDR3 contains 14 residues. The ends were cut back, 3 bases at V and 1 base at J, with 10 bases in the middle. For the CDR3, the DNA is TGTGCCAGCAGTTTCCCTACAGGGTCCTACGAGCAGTACTTC. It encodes CASSFPTGSYEQYF.

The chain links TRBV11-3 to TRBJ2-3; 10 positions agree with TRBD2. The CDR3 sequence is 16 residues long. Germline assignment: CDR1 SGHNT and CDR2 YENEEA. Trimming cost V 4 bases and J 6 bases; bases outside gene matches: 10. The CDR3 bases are TGTGCCAGCAGCTCAGAAGAGCGGGAGGGCCTTGATACGCAGTATTTT. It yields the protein CASSSEEREGLDTQYF.

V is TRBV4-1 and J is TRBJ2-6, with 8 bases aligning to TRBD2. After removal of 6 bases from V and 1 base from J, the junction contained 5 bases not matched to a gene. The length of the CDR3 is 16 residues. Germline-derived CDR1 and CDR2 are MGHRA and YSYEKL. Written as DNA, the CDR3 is TGCGCCAGCAGTTTTCAGCGGGAGTCTGGGGCCAACGTCCTGACTTTC. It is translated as CASSFQRESGANVLTF.

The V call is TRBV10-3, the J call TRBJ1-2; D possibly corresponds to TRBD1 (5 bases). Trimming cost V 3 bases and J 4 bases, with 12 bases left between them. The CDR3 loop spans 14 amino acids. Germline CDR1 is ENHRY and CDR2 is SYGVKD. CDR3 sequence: CAISESGASYGYTF. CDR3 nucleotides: TGTGCCATCAGTGAATCCGGGGCCTCCTATGGCTACACCTTC.

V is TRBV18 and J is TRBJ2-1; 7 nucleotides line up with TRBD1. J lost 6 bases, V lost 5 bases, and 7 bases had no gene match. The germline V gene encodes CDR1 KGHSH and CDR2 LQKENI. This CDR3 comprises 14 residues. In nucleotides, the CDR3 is TGTGCCAGCTCAGGTGTGGCAGGGGGCAATGAGCAGTTCTTC. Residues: CASSGVAGGNEQFF.

The CDR3 sequence is CACGELNQPQHF. The CDR3 nucleotides read TGTGCCTGCGGAGAGCTCAATCAGCCCCAGCATTTT. This chain uses TRBV30 with TRBJ1-5, with D unresolved. Trimming stripped 6 bases from V and 3 bases from J, with 9 bases between. This CDR3 has 12 residues. Germline assignment: CDR1 GTSNPN and CDR2 SVGIG (reference sequence). The variable domain in full, with the rest retrieved from reference TRBV30 and TRBJ1-5, is SQTIHQWPATLVQPVGSPLSLECTVEGTSNPNLYWYRQAAGRGLQLLFYSVGIGQISSEVPQNLSASRPQDRQFILSSKKLLLSDSGFYLCACGELNQPQHFGDGTRLSIL.

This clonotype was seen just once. In DNA, the CDR3 is TGTGCCAGTAGTATAGTGGCAGGGAGAAACGAGCAGTACTTC. This translates into CASSIVAGRNEQYF. V gene TRBV19 combines with J gene TRBJ2-7, with D perhaps TRBD1 or TRBD2 (5 bases each). Germline values: CDR1 LNHDA, CDR2 SQIVND (reference sequence). The CDR3 has 14 amino acids. With 1 base removed from V and 5 bases from J, the gap between germline ends came to 12 bases.

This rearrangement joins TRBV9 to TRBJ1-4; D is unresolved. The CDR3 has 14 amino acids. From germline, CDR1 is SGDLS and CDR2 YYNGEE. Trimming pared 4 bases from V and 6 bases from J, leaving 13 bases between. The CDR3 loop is CASSSTQVHEKLFF. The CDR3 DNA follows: TGTGCCAGCAGCTCAACCCAGGTACATGAAAAACTGTTTTTT.

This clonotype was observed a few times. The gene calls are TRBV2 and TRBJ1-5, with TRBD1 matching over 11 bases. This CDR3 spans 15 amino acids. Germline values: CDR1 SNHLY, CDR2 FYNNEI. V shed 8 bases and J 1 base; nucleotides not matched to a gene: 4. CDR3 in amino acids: CASGQGAGSNQPQHF. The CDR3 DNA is TGTGCCAGCGGACAGGGGGCGGGGAGCAATCAGCCCCAGCATTTT.

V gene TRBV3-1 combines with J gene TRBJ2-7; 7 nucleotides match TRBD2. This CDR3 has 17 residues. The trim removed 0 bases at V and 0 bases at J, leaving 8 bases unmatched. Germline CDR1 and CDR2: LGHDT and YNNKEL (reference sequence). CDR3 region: CASSQDLTSEASYEQYF. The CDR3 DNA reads TGTGCCAGCAGCCAAGATCTTACTAGCGAGGCCTCCTACGAGCAGTACTTC.

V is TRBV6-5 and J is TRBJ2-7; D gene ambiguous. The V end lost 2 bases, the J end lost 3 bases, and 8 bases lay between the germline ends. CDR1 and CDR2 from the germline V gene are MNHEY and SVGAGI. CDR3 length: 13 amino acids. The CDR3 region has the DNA TGTGCCAGCAGTTACGGGTCCGTCTACGAGCAGTACTTC. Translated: CASSYGSVYEQYF.

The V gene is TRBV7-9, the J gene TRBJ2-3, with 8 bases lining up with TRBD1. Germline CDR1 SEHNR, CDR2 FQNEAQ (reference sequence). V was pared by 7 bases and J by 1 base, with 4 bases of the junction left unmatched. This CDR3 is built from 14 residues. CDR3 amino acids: CASTSDRGTDTQYF. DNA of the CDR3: TGTGCCAGCACCTCGGACAGGGGCACAGATACGCAGTATTTT.

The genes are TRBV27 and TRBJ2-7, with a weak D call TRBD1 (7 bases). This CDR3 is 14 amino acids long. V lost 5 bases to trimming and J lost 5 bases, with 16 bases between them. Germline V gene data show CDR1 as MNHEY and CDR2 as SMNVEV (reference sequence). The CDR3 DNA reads TGTGCCAGCAGTGAGGGGACAGCGGGTAACGAGCAGTACTTC. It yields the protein CASSEGTAGNEQYF.

DNA for the CDR3: TGCAGTGCTAGAGGGACTAGCGATAATGAGCAGTTCTTC. Amino acids: CSARGTSDNEQFF. V and J are TRBV20-1 and TRBJ2-1, with 9 bases aligning to TRBD2. V trimming: 1 base; J trimming: 7 bases; junction bases outside the gene matches: 2. This CDR3 is 13 amino acids long. CDR1 is DFQATT and CDR2 is SNEGSKA in the germline V gene (reference sequence).

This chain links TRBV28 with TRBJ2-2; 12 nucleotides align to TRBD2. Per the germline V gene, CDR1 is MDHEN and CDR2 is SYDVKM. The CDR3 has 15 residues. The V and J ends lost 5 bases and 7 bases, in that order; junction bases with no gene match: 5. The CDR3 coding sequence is TGTGCCAGCAGTCTCGGGACTAGCGGGTTCGGGGAGCTGTTTTTT. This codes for CASSLGTSGFGELFF.

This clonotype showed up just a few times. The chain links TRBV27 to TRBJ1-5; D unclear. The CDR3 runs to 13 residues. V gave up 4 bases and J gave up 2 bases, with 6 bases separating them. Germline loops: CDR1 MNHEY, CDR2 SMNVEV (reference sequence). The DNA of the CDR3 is TGTGCCAGCAGTTACCAGGGCAATCAGCCCCAGCATTTT. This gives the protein CASSYQGNQPQHF.